This TCR beta chain emerged from a study of cytomegalovirus exposure and HLA in healthy donors. The PCR contained 60 Vbeta and 13 Jbeta primers. The assay was immunoSEQ multiplex PCR, and TCRdb's table has in-frame clones only and misses some. The sample consists of approximately 160,000 clones, approximately 78% of them appearing once. This CDR3 has 13 residues. The V gene's germline CDR1 is SGHDT and CDR2 YYEEEE. V lost 0 bases and J lost 7, with 11 bases in between. The origin of this receptor is a woman younger than 30 in good health and CMV-seronegative. The sample consisted of PBMCs. This chain joins TRBV5-6 and TRBJ2-7; tentative D call: TRBD2 (6 bases). The CDR3 region has the DNA TGTGCCAGCAGCTTGGCAGTGGGGGGAGAGCAGTACTTC. Translated: CASSLAVGGEQYF.